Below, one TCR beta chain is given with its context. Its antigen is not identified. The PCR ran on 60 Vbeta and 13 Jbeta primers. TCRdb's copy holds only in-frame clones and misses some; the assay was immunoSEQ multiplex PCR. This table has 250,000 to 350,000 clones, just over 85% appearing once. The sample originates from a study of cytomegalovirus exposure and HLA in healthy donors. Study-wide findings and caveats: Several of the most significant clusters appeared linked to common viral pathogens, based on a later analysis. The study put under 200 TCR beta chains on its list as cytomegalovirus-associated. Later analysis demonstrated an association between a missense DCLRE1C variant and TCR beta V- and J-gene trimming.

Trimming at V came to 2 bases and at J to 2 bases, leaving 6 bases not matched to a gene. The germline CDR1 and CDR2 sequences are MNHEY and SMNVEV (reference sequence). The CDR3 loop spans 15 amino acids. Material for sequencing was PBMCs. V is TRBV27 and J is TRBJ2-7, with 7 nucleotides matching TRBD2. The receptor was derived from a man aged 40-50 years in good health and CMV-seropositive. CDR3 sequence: CASSLGGGYPYEQYF. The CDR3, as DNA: TGTGCCAGCAGTTTAGGGGGGGGATACCCCTACGAGCAGTACTTC.